The 27 T cell receptor beta chains presented below share a single source sample, sequenced in a study of spatial heterogeneity in lung cancer. One entry per CDR3 protein, called by TCRdb with MiXCR from the 5' RACE reads. The data contain 77,000 or so distinct CDR3 sequences, more than 15% of them singletons. Time point specified: sample taken at primary tumor resection. Extraction of whole RNA from tumor, nontumor lung or frozen PBMC preceded unsorted sequencing. The sequences come from PBMCs, collected at surgery. Receptor source: a male donor with early-stage non-small cell lung cancer.

The V and J genes are TRBV6-1 and TRBJ2-3; TRBD2 matches at 10 bases. The V and J ends lost 2 bases and 1 base, in that order; junction bases with no gene match: 6. The CDR3 extends over 17 amino acids. Germline CDR1 is MNHNS and CDR2 is SASEGT. CDR3 DNA sequence: TGTGCCAGCAGTGAACCAGCGGGAGGGCCCGGCACAGATACGCAGTATTTT. It codes for CASSEPAGGPGTDTQYF.

This sequence joins TRBV28 and TRBJ2-1, with 8 positions matching TRBD1. Germline V lookup: CDR1 MDHEN, CDR2 SYDVKM. V lost 6 bases, J lost 4 bases, and 11 bases stayed unmatched. This CDR3 comprises 16 residues. CDR3 residues: CASSLMLGQVYNEQFF. CDR3 sequence (DNA): TGTGCCAGCAGCCTAATGTTGGGACAGGTGTACAATGAGCAGTTCTTC.

This clonotype showed up many times. V is TRBV12-3 or TRBV12-4 and J is TRBJ1-5; D is ambiguous. Trimming left V 3 bases short and J 0 bases short, with 3 bases between. This CDR3 comprises 13 residues. Written as DNA, the CDR3 is TGTGCCAGCAGTTTGTATAGCAATCAGCCCCAGCATTTT. Protein product: CASSLYSNQPQHF.

The V and J genes are TRBV7-9 and TRBJ2-4, with D possibly matching TRBD2 (6 bases). V lost 3 bases to trimming and J lost 0 bases, with 9 bases between them. CDR3 size: 15 residues. CDR1 is SEHNR and CDR2 is FQNEAQ in the germline V gene (reference sequence). Here the CDR3 reads CASSLVGLAKNIQYF. The CDR3 bases are TGTGCCAGCAGCTTGGTGGGACTAGCCAAAAACATTCAGTACTTC. The whole variable domain, filled in from reference TRBV7-9 and TRBJ2-4, reads DTGVSQNPRHKITKRGQNVTFRCDPISEHNRLYWYRQTLGQGPEFLTYFQNEAQLEKSRLLSDRFSAERPKGSFSTLEIQRTEQGDSAMYLCASSLVGLAKNIQYFGAGTRLSVL.

In this sample, this clonotype turned up once. The chain combines TRBV7-8 with TRBJ2-1; no clear D. The CDR3 totals 13 residues. The germline V gene has CDR1 SGHVS and CDR2 FQNEAQ. Between the trimmed V and J ends, which lost 1 base and 5 bases, there was a span of 6 bases. The CDR3 region has the DNA TGTGCCAGCAGCTTAGACAGACACAATGAGCAGTTCTTC. This encodes CASSLDRHNEQFF. The variable domain in full, completed from reference TRBV7-8 and TRBJ2-1, reads GAGVSQSPRYKVAKRGQDVALRCDPISGHVSLFWYQQALGQGPEFLTYFQNEAQLDKSGLPSDRFFAERPEGSVSTLKIQRTQQEDSAVYLCASSLDRHNEQFFGPGTRLTVL.

This clonotype appeared a few times. The rearrangement uses TRBV20-1 and TRBJ2-7; no definite D call. V was pared by 5 bases and J by 5 bases, with 13 bases between. This CDR3 region has 12 residues. The germline CDR1 and CDR2 sequences are DFQATT and SNEGSKA (reference sequence). CDR3: CSAAKDRHEQYF. CDR3 sequence (DNA): TGCAGTGCTGCTAAGGACCGCCACGAGCAGTACTTC.

J is TRBJ2-3 and V is TRBV7-6; a weak D match, TRBD2 (7 bases). The V and J ends lost 4 bases and 4 bases respectively, with 15 bases between them. Germline V gene lookup returns CDR1 SGHVS and CDR2 FNYEAQ. The CDR3 runs to 15 residues. The CDR3 sequence is CASSSSGGSPDTQYF. CDR3 sequence (DNA): TGTGCCAGCAGCTCCTCGGGGGGCAGCCCAGATACGCAGTATTTT.

This sequence joins TRBV29-1 and TRBJ1-1; D is undetermined. CDR1 is SQVTM and CDR2 is ANQGSEA in the germline V gene. Trimming stripped 5 bases from V and 7 bases from J, with 14 bases between. CDR3 length equals 12 residues. CDR3 region: CSVLVPGSEAFF. DNA for the CDR3: TGCAGCGTTTTAGTTCCTGGCAGTGAAGCTTTCTTT. The full variable domain, with the rest looked up from reference TRBV29-1 and TRBJ1-1, is SAVISQKPSRDICQRGTSLTIQCQVDSQVTMMFWYRQQPGQSLTLIATANQGSEATYESGFVIDKFPISRPNLTFSTLTVSNMSPEDSSIYLCSVLVPGSEAFFGQGTRLTVV.

The genes are TRBV10-3 and TRBJ1-2; D perhaps matches TRBD1 (5 bases). Trimming stripped 4 bases from V and 6 bases from J, with 9 bases between. Germline lookup yields CDR1 ENHRY and CDR2 SYGVKD. This CDR3 spans 12 amino acids. DNA for the CDR3: TGTGCCATCAGTGTGGGGCGCGATGGCTACACCTTC. Amino acids: CAISVGRDGYTF.

This clonotype was detected ten times or more. The V and J genes are TRBV6-5 and TRBJ2-7; no clear D gene. Germline CDR1 reads MNHEY; CDR2 reads SVGAGI. Trimming pared 5 bases from V and 2 bases from J, leaving 10 bases between. The CDR3 runs 13 residues. The CDR3 sequence is CASSPDTTYEQYF. The CDR3 coding sequence is TGTGCCAGCAGTCCTGACACGACCTACGAGCAGTACTTC.

This clonotype came up many times. This chain uses TRBV7-2 with TRBJ2-1; D perhaps matches TRBD2 (6 bases). From germline, CDR1 is SGHTA and CDR2 FQGNSA. The CDR3 spans 14 residues. Between the trimmed V and J ends, which lost 3 bases and 7 bases, there was a span of 13 bases. CDR3 protein: CASSLAGTVNEQFF. The DNA of the CDR3 is TGTGCCAGCAGCTTGGCGGGAACGGTTAATGAGCAGTTCTTC. Looking up the rest from reference TRBV7-2 and TRBJ2-1 gives the full variable domain: GAGVSQSPSNKVTEKGKDVELRCDPISGHTALYWYRQSLGQGLEFLIYFQGNSAPDKSGLPSDRFSAERTGGSVSTLTIQRTQQEDSAVYLCASSLAGTVNEQFFGPGTRLTVL.

V usage is TRBV6-2 or TRBV6-3 and J usage is TRBJ2-5; TRBD1 might be the D (6 bases). Germline V gene lookup returns CDR1 MNHEY and CDR2 SVGEGT. The V and J ends lost 2 bases and 2 bases respectively, with 12 bases between them. The CDR3 runs to 15 residues. The CDR3 bases are TGTGCCAGCAGTTACCCCCTTCAGGGGCAAGAGACCCAGTACTTC. The encoded protein is CASSYPLQGQETQYF.

This clonotype occurred a few times. V gene TRBV29-1 combines with J gene TRBJ2-3; TRBD1 agrees at 9 bases. V was clipped by 8 bases and J by 1 base; unmatched bases: 4. Germline assignment: CDR1 SQVTM and CDR2 ANQGSEA. CDR3 length: 13 residues. The CDR3 DNA is TGCAGCACCCGGACAGGGGGCACAGATACGCAGTATTTT. This codes for CSTRTGGTDTQYF.

This clonotype was observed a few times. The rearrangement joins TRBV19 to TRBJ2-1; D unclear. V was clipped by 3 bases and J by 0 bases, with 15 bases between them. The CDR3 extends over 17 amino acids. Germline CDR1 LNHDA, CDR2 SQIVND (reference sequence). CDR3 nucleotides: TGTGCCAGTAGTATTCCGGTCGGCTCGAGCTCCTACAATGAGCAGTTCTTC. Protein product: CASSIPVGSSSYNEQFF.

This clonotype was recorded a few times. The chain links TRBV5-1 to TRBJ2-1, with 12 bases aligning to TRBD2. The CDR3 extends over 15 amino acids. V was pared by 2 bases and J by 5 bases, with 2 bases of the junction left unmatched. CDR1 and CDR2 from the germline V gene are SGHRS and YFSETQ. The CDR3 loop reads CASSFLAGGDNEQFF. CDR3 DNA sequence: TGCGCCAGCAGCTTTCTAGCGGGAGGGGACAATGAGCAGTTCTTC.

Remarks on this clonotype: A much larger clone lies a single base off, so this may be a read error. This is likely a read error, given that the CDR3 carries no conserved phenylalanine or tryptophan at its end. The limits of the CDR3 on the DNA are not certain, so only TCRdb's listed CDR3 is given. The V call is TRBV5-6, the J call TRBJ2-1; whether TRBD1, the table's D call, matches the DNA was not checked. The V gene's germline CDR1 is SGHDT and CDR2 YYEEEE. The CDR3 is 12 amino acids in total, end residues counted. This chain's CDR3 is CASSSTGGREFL.

This clonotype was observed a few times. The rearrangement uses TRBV5-1 and TRBJ2-2; the D is unclear. The CDR3 totals 15 residues. V gave up 3 bases and J gave up 0 bases, with 9 bases separating them. CDR1 and CDR2 (germline): SGHRS, YFSETQ. The CDR3 reads CASSSTIANTGELFF. The CDR3 region has the DNA TGCGCCAGCAGCTCCACTATCGCGAACACCGGGGAGCTGTTTTTT.

This chain's CDR3 is CASSESLGVGYNEQFF. CDR3 in DNA: TGTGCCAGCAGTGAATCTCTGGGAGTAGGGTACAATGAGCAGTTCTTC. The chain combines TRBV6-1 with TRBJ2-1, with a weak D call TRBD2 (5 bases). V shed 2 bases and J shed 4 bases, with 15 bases lying between them. Germline values: CDR1 MNHNS, CDR2 SASEGT. This CDR3 is 16 amino acids long.

This clonotype is medium-sized within its sample. V gene TRBV4-2 combines with J gene TRBJ2-6; D is unresolved. The ends were cut back, 0 bases at V and 2 bases at J, with 11 bases in the middle. This CDR3 is 17 amino acids long. Germline V gene sequence: CDR1 LGHNA, CDR2 YNFKEQ. Here the CDR3 DNA reads TGTGCCAGCAGCCAAGATCGGGCAGATCCTGGGGCCAACGTCCTGACTTTC. Residues: CASSQDRADPGANVLTF.

The chain joins TRBV6-2 or TRBV6-3 to TRBJ2-7; TRBD2 agrees at 7 bases. V lost 5 bases, J lost 2 bases, and 12 bases stayed unmatched. This CDR3 contains 16 residues. Germline loops: CDR1 MNHEY, CDR2 SVGEGT. This CDR3 reads CASSPLLAGATYEQYF. DNA of the CDR3: TGTGCCAGCAGTCCACTCTTAGCGGGTGCGACCTACGAGCAGTACTTC.

The rearrangement joins TRBV7-2 to TRBJ2-5; D is possibly TRBD2 (6 bases). V was cut by 5 bases and J by 2 bases, with 21 bases left in between. CDR3 length: 17 residues. Germline CDR1 and CDR2: SGHTA and FQGNSA. Here the CDR3 DNA reads TGTGCCAGCAGCCGATCCGGCGGGACCGCCAAACAAGAGACCCAGTACTTC. Protein sequence: CASSRSGGTAKQETQYF. Full variable domain (remainder filled in from reference TRBV7-2 and TRBJ2-5): GAGVSQSPSNKVTEKGKDVELRCDPISGHTALYWYRQSLGQGLEFLIYFQGNSAPDKSGLPSDRFSAERTGGSVSTLTIQRTQQEDSAVYLCASSRSGGTAKQETQYFGPGTRLLVL.

There are a few counts of this clonotype. The J gene is TRBJ2-1, the V gene TRBV4-1; D might be TRBD1 or TRBD2, each matching 7 bases. Germline CDR1 reads MGHRA; CDR2 reads YSYEKL. The CDR3 runs 16 residues. With 5 bases removed from V and 4 bases from J, the gap between germline ends came to 18 bases. CDR3 bases: TGCGCCAGCAGCGGGGGGGACAGTGGAGCTTACAATGAGCAGTTCTTC. Translating gives CASSGGDSGAYNEQFF.

The chain carries TRBV20-1 and TRBJ1-6; 7 bases map to TRBD1. From germline, CDR1 is DFQATT and CDR2 SNEGSKA (reference sequence). The CDR3 is 15 amino acids. Unmatched junction bases numbered 10, after V lost 5 bases and J lost 6 bases. Written as DNA, the CDR3 is TGCAGTGCTCCGGACAGGAACCTGCTTAATTCACCCCTCCACTTT. Residues: CSAPDRNLLNSPLHF.

This clonotype was detected only a few times. The chain joins TRBV10-3 to TRBJ1-5; perhaps TRBD1 as D (6 bases). The CDR3 extends over 15 amino acids. Germline CDR1 ENHRY, CDR2 SYGVKD. Deletions cut 6 bases from V and 2 bases from J, with 14 bases between. CDR3 sequence (DNA): TGTGCCATCAGCCCCGGCAGGGGAGGCAATCAGCCCCAGCATTTT. This gives the protein CAISPGRGGNQPQHF.

Only a few counts were recorded for this clonotype. The rearrangement joins TRBV20-1 to TRBJ1-1; D call uncertain. Germline CDR1 is DFQATT and CDR2 is SNEGSKA (reference sequence). CDR3 length: 14 amino acids. Trimming pared 5 bases from V and 3 bases from J, leaving 16 bases between. This CDR3 reads CSAFYKGRYTEAFF. For the CDR3, the DNA is TGCAGTGCTTTTTACAAAGGGAGATACACTGAAGCTTTCTTT.

This clonotype was counted ten times or more. This sequence joins TRBV2 and TRBJ2-7; 7 bases agree with TRBD2. Per the germline V gene, CDR1 is SNHLY and CDR2 is FYNNEI. V was pared by 4 bases and J by 3 bases, with 3 bases of the junction left unmatched. CDR3 length: 13 residues. The CDR3 sequence: CASSGRTSYEQYF. DNA of the CDR3: TGTGCCAGCAGTGGACGGACTAGCTACGAGCAGTACTTC.

This chain joins TRBV19 and TRBJ2-6, with unresolved D. The CDR3 totals 18 residues. Trimming shortened V by 4 bases and J by 3 bases, and 19 bases separated the two germline ends. The V gene's germline CDR1 is LNHDA and CDR2 SQIVND (reference sequence). CDR3 in DNA: TGTGCCAGTAGTACATCGGCGGAGTTCCTCTTTGGGGCCAACGTCCTGACTTTC. Translated: CASSTSAEFLFGANVLTF.